These 30 T cell receptor beta chains originate from one sample sequenced in a study of T cell repertoires in cytomegalovirus infection. TCRdb recomputed calls from the reads with MiXCR, one row per CDR3 protein. The profile shows hundreds of thousands of distinct CDR3 sequences, 5% to 8.5% of them singletons. Sequencing was carried out using PBMCs. These receptors all stem from a human donor in good health (CMV status not recorded). Some clones in this sample may be carry-over from other donors' samples.

The rearrangement uses TRBV5-6 and TRBJ2-2; 10 bases fit TRBD1. This CDR3 region has 16 residues. The J segment lost 5 bases and the V segment lost 2 bases, leaving 6 bases of the junction unmatched. CDR1 and CDR2 from the germline V gene are SGHDT and YYEEEE. The CDR3 DNA sequence: TGTGCCAGCAGCTTTGGGACAGGGGTATGGACCGGGGAGCTGTTTTTT. Its protein product is CASSFGTGVWTGELFF.

The sample holds many counts of this clonotype. The rearrangement links TRBV7-2 to TRBJ2-1, with D possibly being TRBD1 or TRBD2 (5 bases each). Germline V gives CDR1 SGHTA, CDR2 FQGNSA. The CDR3 covers 14 residues. The V end lost 5 bases, the J end lost 3 bases, and 11 bases lay between the germline ends. As DNA, the CDR3 is TGTGCCAGCAGCCGGGACGGATACTACAATGAGCAGTTCTTC. It codes for CASSRDGYYNEQFF.

This clonotype has a handful of counts. The rearrangement joins TRBV30 to TRBJ1-2; no definite D call. Germline V gene data show CDR1 as GTSNPN and CDR2 as SVGIG (reference sequence). CDR3 length: 13 amino acids. Trimming took off 4 bases at V and 5 bases at J, with 14 bases between the two ends. Written as DNA, the CDR3 is TGTGCCTGGATTGGCGAAGGGATTTATGGCTACACCTTC. It codes for CAWIGEGIYGYTF.

This clonotype was detected many times. The CDR3 spells CAWSVSGLLEKLFF. The CDR3 DNA is TGTGCCTGGAGTGTCTCCGGATTATTGGAAAAACTGTTTTTT. The chain links TRBV30 to TRBJ1-4; D is undetermined. The V gene's germline CDR1 is GTSNPN and CDR2 SVGIG (reference sequence). The V end lost 0 bases, the J end lost 8 bases, and 13 bases lay between the germline ends. The CDR3 covers 14 residues.

This clonotype has at least ten counts. V gene TRBV7-9 combines with J gene TRBJ1-1, with a possible D match to TRBD1 (5 bases). The CDR3 length is 15 residues. V dropped 4 bases and J dropped 4 bases, with 16 bases sitting between them. Germline V lookup: CDR1 SEHNR, CDR2 FQNEAQ (reference sequence). CDR3 residues: CASSSPQGEGTEAFF. Written as DNA, the CDR3 is TGTGCCAGCAGCTCCCCCCAGGGCGAGGGCACTGAAGCTTTCTTT.

This clonotype was counted ten times or more. The chain recombines TRBV9 with TRBJ2-1; no firm D call. The V end lost 0 bases, the J end lost 6 bases, and 7 bases lay between the germline ends. The V gene's germline CDR1 is SGDLS and CDR2 YYNGEE. The CDR3 totals 13 residues. DNA of the CDR3: TGTGCCAGCAGCGTAGGCCCCAGCAATGAGCAGTTCTTC. This encodes CASSVGPSNEQFF.

The sample holds a few counts of this clonotype. The rearrangement joins TRBV5-5 to TRBJ1-5; 7 nucleotides align to TRBD1. The CDR3 sequence is 16 residues long. V lost 3 bases, J lost 3 bases, and 9 bases stayed unmatched. Germline CDR1 SGHKS, CDR2 YYEKEE (reference sequence). CDR3 in amino acids: CASSSPTGNYNQPQHF. The DNA for the CDR3 is TGTGCCAGCAGCTCACCGACAGGGAACTACAATCAGCCCCAGCATTTT.

This clonotype was counted at least ten times. The chain links TRBV7-8 to TRBJ2-3, with D possibly being TRBD1 (5 bases). This CDR3 region has 15 residues. CDR1 is SGHVS, CDR2 FQNEAQ, per germline. V was pared by 6 bases and J by 2 bases, with 15 bases between. CDR3 loop: CASSQQAISTDTQYF. CDR3 nucleotides: TGTGCCAGCAGTCAACAGGCGATATCCACAGATACGCAGTATTTT.

In its sample, this clonotype was seen many times. The gene calls are TRBV6-1 and TRBJ2-7, with D hard to call. The germline CDR1 and CDR2 sequences are MNHNS and SASEGT. The CDR3 covers 13 residues. The V end lost 10 bases, the J end lost 0 bases, and 13 bases lay between the germline ends. For the CDR3, the DNA is TGTGCCACCACCCCGGGTCTCTCCTACGAGCAGTACTTC. Its translation: CATTPGLSYEQYF.

This clonotype was counted at least ten times. The chain links TRBV20-1 to TRBJ2-2, with TRBD1 matching 8 bases. Germline V gene data show CDR1 as DFQATT and CDR2 as SNEGSKA (reference sequence). V shed 6 bases, J shed 6 bases, and the junction held 6 bases outside the gene matches. This CDR3 has 13 residues. CDR3 nucleotide sequence: TGCAGTGCCGCGGACAGGGTCGCCGGGGAGCTGTTTTTT. The encoded protein is CSAADRVAGELFF.

This clonotype was detected once. V and J are TRBV6-5 and TRBJ2-2; D may be TRBD2 (5 bases). The CDR3 contains 14 residues. The V and J ends lost 6 bases and 8 bases respectively, with 16 bases between them. CDR1 and CDR2 from the germline V gene are MNHEY and SVGAGI. The CDR3 region is CASSPGSGRGELFF. CDR3 coding DNA: TGTGCCAGCAGCCCGGGGTCTGGCCGGGGGGAGCTGTTTTTT.

This chain joins TRBV10-3 and TRBJ1-2; D gene ambiguous. The V and J ends lost 0 bases and 5 bases respectively, with 4 bases between them. This CDR3 comprises 12 residues. Looked up from germline, CDR1 is ENHRY and CDR2 is SYGVKD. DNA of the CDR3: TGTGCCATCAGTGAGTCGGCATATGGCTACACCTTC. It yields the protein CAISESAYGYTF.

This clonotype was recorded many times. The chain has TRBV5-5 and TRBJ2-1, with D uncertain. Germline CDR1 SGHKS, CDR2 YYEKEE (reference sequence). The CDR3 is 15 residues long. V lost 3 bases to trimming and J lost 2 bases, with 12 bases between them. The CDR3 coding sequence is TGTGCCAGCAGCTACCAACAGCATCCCTACAATGAGCAGTTCTTC. Protein sequence: CASSYQQHPYNEQFF. Supplemented by reference TRBV5-5 and TRBJ2-1, the full variable domain reads DAGVTQSPTHLIKTRGQQVTLRCSPISGHKSVSWYQQVLGQGPQFIFQYYEKEERGRGNFPDRFSARQFPNYSSELNVNALLLGDSALYLCASSYQQHPYNEQFFGPGTRLTVL.

This clonotype was observed many times. The chain recombines TRBV28 with TRBJ1-2; 8 nucleotides match TRBD1. This CDR3 contains 15 residues. V shed 4 bases, J shed 4 bases, and the junction held 8 bases outside the gene matches. Germline CDR1 and CDR2: MDHEN and SYDVKM. This CDR3 reads CASSSTPTGVYGYTF. CDR3 bases: TGTGCCAGCAGTTCCACCCCGACAGGGGTCTATGGCTACACCTTC.

This clonotype was counted at least ten times. The gene calls are TRBV7-9 and TRBJ1-1, with D uncertain. Germline V gene sequence: CDR1 SEHNR, CDR2 FQNEAQ (reference sequence). V lost 5 bases to trimming and J lost 3 bases, with 10 bases between them. CDR3 length equals 13 residues. CDR3 DNA sequence: TGTGCCAGCAGCCGGGCTCCCGACACTGAAGCTTTCTTT. Protein product: CASSRAPDTEAFF.

This chain connects TRBV5-5 to TRBJ2-7; no reliable D call. From germline, CDR1 is SGHKS and CDR2 YYEKEE (reference sequence). Deletions cut 4 bases from V and 4 bases from J, with 21 bases between. The CDR3 totals 16 residues. For the CDR3, the DNA is TGTGCCAGCAGCCCTTGGGTGGAGATACCTCGGTACGAGCAGTACTTC. Amino acid sequence: CASSPWVEIPRYEQYF. The entire variable domain, with the rest obtained from reference TRBV5-5 and TRBJ2-7, is as follows: DAGVTQSPTHLIKTRGQQVTLRCSPISGHKSVSWYQQVLGQGPQFIFQYYEKEERGRGNFPDRFSARQFPNYSSELNVNALLLGDSALYLCASSPWVEIPRYEQYFGPGTRLTVT.

This clonotype showed up many times. The chain links TRBV7-2 to TRBJ2-1; no reliable D call. Looked up from germline, CDR1 is SGHTA and CDR2 is FQGNSA. V was clipped by 1 base and J by 6 bases, with 13 bases between them. This CDR3 comprises 15 residues. CDR3 sequence (DNA): TGTGCCAGCAGCTTAGAGGTCAAGTTAGGCAATGAGCAGTTCTTC. Translating gives CASSLEVKLGNEQFF.

This clonotype was seen repeatedly, ten times or more. The rearrangement joins TRBV20-1 to TRBJ1-2, with TRBD1 matching over 10 bases. V lost 6 bases, J lost 7 bases, and 14 bases stayed unmatched. The CDR3 totals 15 residues. Germline V gene data show CDR1 as DFQATT and CDR2 as SNEGSKA (reference sequence). CDR3 nucleotides: TGCAGTGCCCTATTCCCGGGACAGGGGAGAGGTGGCTACACCTTC. Amino acid sequence: CSALFPGQGRGGYTF.

The chain recombines TRBV5-1 with TRBJ1-1, with TRBD1 as a possible D gene (6 bases). CDR1 and CDR2 from the germline V gene are SGHRS and YFSETQ. Trimming left V 1 base short and J 1 base short, with 11 bases between. The length of the CDR3 is 15 residues. CDR3 region: CASSLSPGANTEAFF. In DNA form, the CDR3 reads TGCGCCAGCAGCTTGAGTCCGGGGGCGAACACTGAAGCTTTCTTT.

This clonotype was found many times. CDR3 region: CASNNNSPLHF. The CDR3 nucleotides are TGTGCCAGCAATAATAATTCACCCCTCCACTTT. The chain recombines TRBV6-6 with TRBJ1-6; no clear D gene. The CDR3 contains 11 residues. Germline CDR1 is MNHNY and CDR2 is SVGAGI (reference sequence). The germline V and J ends were trimmed by 7 bases and 5 bases, with 3 bases remaining between them.

This clonotype was detected many times. This chain joins TRBV3-1 and TRBJ2-7; a weak D match, TRBD2 (6 bases). The germline V and J ends were trimmed by 4 bases and 2 bases, with 12 bases remaining between them. This CDR3 has 14 amino acids. CDR1 LGHDT and CDR2 YNNKEL come from the germline V gene (reference sequence). The DNA of the CDR3 is TGTGCCAGCAGCCTCCGGGACTCAACCTACGAGCAGTACTTC. Translation gives CASSLRDSTYEQYF.

This clonotype has ten or more counts. The chain uses TRBV5-1 and TRBJ2-1; no firm D call. Trimming stripped 6 bases from V and 8 bases from J, with 12 bases between. This CDR3 has 12 residues. The germline CDR1 and CDR2 sequences are SGHRS and YFSETQ. Written as DNA, the CDR3 is TGCGCCAGCACCGGGCCCATGGATGAGCAGTTCTTC. This gives the protein CASTGPMDEQFF.

This clonotype was counted at least ten times. This chain uses TRBV9 with TRBJ1-1; D remains ambiguous. Germline V gives CDR1 SGDLS, CDR2 YYNGEE. The ends were cut back, 0 bases at V and 5 bases at J, with 11 bases in the middle. The CDR3 runs to 14 residues. In DNA, the CDR3 is TGTGCCAGCAGCGTAGGTTTGGCGTGGACTGAAGCTTTCTTT. This encodes CASSVGLAWTEAFF.

V and J are TRBV11-2 and TRBJ2-1; no reliable D call. CDR3 size: 12 residues. The V gene's germline CDR1 is SGHAT and CDR2 FQNNGV. V lost 5 bases, J lost 6 bases, and 8 bases lay in between. CDR3 sequence reads: CASSPPSNEQFF. Written as DNA, the CDR3 is TGTGCCAGCAGCCCCCCCAGCAATGAGCAGTTCTTC. The full variable domain, its missing parts supplied by reference TRBV11-2 and TRBJ2-1, is EAGVAQSPRYKIIEKRQSVAFWCNPISGHATLYWYQQILGQGPKLLIQFQNNGVVDDSQLPKDRFSAERLKGVDSTLKIQPAKLEDSAVYLCASSPPSNEQFFGPGTRLTVL.

This clonotype was seen at least ten times. V usage is TRBV7-2 and J usage is TRBJ2-7; D might be TRBD2 (5 bases). Trimming took off 5 bases at V and 5 bases at J, with 22 bases between the two ends. The CDR3 has 16 residues. CDR1 and CDR2 (germline): SGHTA, FQGNSA. The CDR3 reads CASSPLPGPGGHEQYF. DNA of the CDR3: TGTGCCAGCAGCCCGCTACCTGGCCCCGGAGGCCACGAGCAGTACTTC.

The chain uses TRBV28 and TRBJ1-6; maybe TRBD1 (5 bases). The germline V gene has CDR1 MDHEN and CDR2 SYDVKM. V was trimmed by 8 bases and J by 7 bases, leaving 18 bases between them. This CDR3 region has 15 residues. CDR3 coding DNA: TGTGCCAGCGCAGCGTCCGTGGGGCCGAATTCACCCCTCCACTTT. Translation: CASAASVGPNSPLHF. Looking up the rest from reference TRBV28 and TRBJ1-6 gives the full variable domain: DVKVTQSSRYLVKRTGEKVFLECVQDMDHENMFWYRQDPGLGLRLIYFSYDVKMKEKGDIPEGYSVSREKKERFSLILESASTNQTSMYLCASAASVGPNSPLHFGNGTRLTVT.

This clonotype was recorded a few times. This chain links TRBV5-1 with TRBJ1-2; 8 nucleotides match TRBD1. The J segment lost 3 bases and the V segment lost 3 bases, leaving 4 bases of the junction unmatched. The CDR3 totals 14 residues. Germline V gene data show CDR1 as SGHRS and CDR2 as YFSETQ. Here the CDR3 DNA reads TGCGCCAGCAGCTCGGACAGGGATTACTATGGCTACACCTTC. Translation: CASSSDRDYYGYTF.

This clonotype was counted many times. The rearrangement uses TRBV2 and TRBJ1-5; D unresolved. V was trimmed by 8 bases and J by 7 bases, leaving 9 bases between them. CDR1 is SNHLY, CDR2 FYNNEI, per germline. This CDR3 has 11 amino acids. For the CDR3, the DNA is TGTGCCAGCGGGGTCCGGCAGCCCCAGCATTTT. Translated, it gives CASGVRQPQHF.

The table lists this clonotype with many counts. The chain carries TRBV29-1 and TRBJ1-5; D is unclear. The germline CDR1 and CDR2 sequences are SQVTM and ANQGSEA. The V gene lost 4 bases and the J gene lost 1 base, with 8 bases spanning the gap. The CDR3 is 13 amino acids. CDR3 amino acids: CSVASRSNQPQHF. As DNA, the CDR3 is TGCAGCGTTGCCTCCAGGAGCAATCAGCCCCAGCATTTT. The variable domain in full, with the rest retrieved from reference TRBV29-1 and TRBJ1-5, is SAVISQKPSRDICQRGTSLTIQCQVDSQVTMMFWYRQQPGQSLTLIATANQGSEATYESGFVIDKFPISRPNLTFSTLTVSNMSPEDSSIYLCSVASRSNQPQHFGDGTRLSIL.

A few counts support this clonotype. The CDR3 region has the DNA TGTGCCAGCAGTTACTCGATGGCTAGCGGTTCGAACACCGGGGAGCTGTTTTTT. Residues: CASSYSMASGSNTGELFF. This rearrangement joins TRBV6-5 to TRBJ2-2; 7 bases agree with TRBD2. The trim removed 0 bases at V and 0 bases at J, leaving 7 bases unmatched. This CDR3 spans 18 amino acids. The germline V gene encodes CDR1 MNHEY and CDR2 SVGAGI.